This paragraph covers one T cell receptor (beta chain) sequence. The antigen remains unidentified. The TRB libraries of cDNA were built by UMI-labeled 5' RACE. After re-calling the 5' RACE reads, TCRdb lists one entry per CDR3 protein, DNA absent. Its clone listing holds 130,000 or so distinct CDR3 sequences. CDR1 SQVTM and CDR2 ANQGSEA come from the germline V gene. This CDR3 is built from 16 residues. Within the CD8+ T cell compartment, naive cells were CD45RO-CCR7+CD27+CD95-. These data originate in a study of CXCR3-negative and CXCR3-positive naive CD8 T cells. Study observations and caveats: The study found more hydrophobic TRB CDR3s in CXCR3-positive naive cells than in CXCR3-negative naive cells. TRBV-TRBJ usage was similar across naive CXCR3 subsets but distinct in memory cells. Naive subsets were similarly diverse, while memory CD8+ repertoires were much less diverse.

Sequencing used naive CXCR3- CD8+ T cells from blood. The subset was: CD45RO-CCR7+CD27+CD95- naive CD8+ T cells lacking CXCR3 (TNR3-). This sequence joins TRBV29-1 and TRBJ2-1; lacking DNA, the TRBD2 call made by TCRdb goes unchecked. This TCR was sampled from a human donor in good health. Some clones in this sample may be carry-over from other donors' samples. The CDR3 is CSVPPAGTRFYNEQFF.